This record looks at one TCR beta chain sequence and its context. Its antigen remains unknown. The sample is drawn from a study of beta chain features in type 1 diabetes. Whole-study context: Researchers looked at roughly 110 million sorted cells across all samples.

The CDR3 contains 15 residues. Germline V gene data show CDR1 as MNHEY and CDR2 as SVGAGI. After removal of 6 bases from V and 4 bases from J, the junction contained 9 bases not matched to a gene. Study-wide points: Amplification by PCR could prefer shorter templates, with the same effect in patients and controls. When cDNA is sequenced, cells with high TCR expression could be over-represented. In every one of the four CD4+ subsets, TCRB CDR3s were moderately but significantly shorter in Type 1 diabetes patients.

Sorting gave populations that all exceeded 98% purity. Reverse transcribing all isolated RNA meant expressed TCRB transcripts were sequenced. Profiled with immunoSEQ multiplex PCR; TCRdb holds only in-frame clones, not every one. The data contain 300,000 to 350,000 clones, about a tenth of them singletons. The sequence was obtained from a man aged 25 to 45 with type 1 diabetes. Sequencing input: central memory CD4+ T cells from blood. The chain uses TRBV6-5 and TRBJ2-5, with 9 bases identical to TRBD1. CDR3 protein: CASSPTGQGSETQYF. For the CDR3, the DNA is TGTGCCAGCAGCCCCACCGGACAGGGGTCAGAGACCCAGTACTTC.